These 30 T cell receptor beta chains originate from one sample sequenced in a study of blood T cell repertoires in COVID-19. Clones were sequenced by immunoSEQ multiplex PCR, and TCRdb holds only the in-frame ones, with some missing. Counted here are approximately 240,000 clones, about 80% occurring once; the ten biggest clones make up less than 2.5%. The source material was peripheral blood. All receptors come from a woman aged 60-70 years with acute or convalescent COVID-19.

The chain recombines TRBV27 with TRBJ1-3; maybe TRBD1 (5 bases). Germline V gene lookup returns CDR1 MNHEY and CDR2 SMNVEV (reference sequence). V was cut by 7 bases and J by 2 bases, with 6 bases left in between. This CDR3 is built from 12 residues. The CDR3 spells CASMTAGNTIYF. The CDR3 region has the DNA TGTGCCAGCATGACAGCTGGAAACACCATATATTTT.

The CDR3, as DNA: TGTGCCAGCAGTTACTCGGAGGGGGCAGAGACCCAGTACTTC. Its protein product is CASSYSEGAETQYF. The V gene is TRBV6-6, the J gene TRBJ2-5; D might be TRBD1 (7 bases). Germline V gives CDR1 MNHNY, CDR2 SVGAGI (reference sequence). CDR3 length equals 14 residues. V lost 0 bases and J 4 bases, leaving 9 bases between the germline ends.

The chain employs TRBV10-3 and TRBJ2-5, with 8 positions matching TRBD2. V was pared by 4 bases and J by 5 bases, with 3 bases of the junction left unmatched. Germline values: CDR1 ENHRY, CDR2 SYGVKD. This CDR3 contains 13 residues. The CDR3 sequence: CAISVSGAETQYF. CDR3 nucleotides: TGTGCCATCAGTGTTAGCGGGGCTGAGACCCAGTACTTC.

The chain carries TRBV19 and TRBJ1-6, with D uncertain. The length of the CDR3 is 12 residues. In germline, CDR1 is LNHDA, CDR2 SQIVND (reference sequence). V gave up 7 bases and J gave up 10 bases, with 11 bases separating them. CDR3 in amino acids: CASTSGGSPLHF. Written as DNA, the CDR3 is TGTGCCAGTACCTCGGGAGGATCACCCCTCCACTTT.

The chain employs TRBV19 and TRBJ1-1; the D gene is possibly TRBD1 (6 bases). V gave up 5 bases and J gave up 0 bases, with 13 bases separating them. Germline CDR1 LNHDA, CDR2 SQIVND (reference sequence). The CDR3 has 15 residues. CDR3 region: CASSANRAMNTEAFF. The CDR3 region has the DNA TGTGCCAGTAGTGCAAACAGGGCGATGAACACTGAAGCTTTCTTT.

This rearrangement joins TRBV2 to TRBJ2-7, with 8 bases lining up with TRBD1. V lost 8 bases and J lost 1; bases outside the gene matches: 7. This CDR3 is 14 amino acids long. The V gene's germline CDR1 is SNHLY and CDR2 FYNNEI. The chain's CDR3 is CASSRTGLSYEQYF. The CDR3 DNA follows: TGTGCCAGCTCGAGGACAGGGCTTTCCTACGAGCAGTACTTC.

The rearrangement uses TRBV6-6 and TRBJ2-7; 9 positions agree with TRBD2. CDR1 and CDR2 (germline): MNHNY, SVGAGI (reference sequence). The CDR3 loop spans 14 amino acids. With V trimmed by 4 bases and J by 4 bases, 5 bases remained unmatched. CDR3: CASSSPGLAYEQYF. CDR3 nucleotide sequence: TGTGCCAGCAGTTCTCCGGGACTAGCTTACGAGCAGTACTTC.

This clone showed up just once. V usage is TRBV5-1 and J usage is TRBJ1-1; 7 bases line up with TRBD1. After removal of 4 bases from V and 2 bases from J, the junction contained 5 bases not matched to a gene. The CDR3 length is 14 residues. The germline V gene encodes CDR1 SGHRS and CDR2 YFSETQ. CDR3 amino acids: CASSEGQPNTEAFF. CDR3 nucleotide sequence: TGCGCCAGCAGCGAGGGACAGCCTAACACTGAAGCTTTCTTT.

The rearrangement uses TRBV11-2 and TRBJ2-7; D is unresolved. The CDR3 totals 15 residues. Trimming removed 1 base at V and 7 bases at J, with 17 bases between. Germline V gene sequence: CDR1 SGHAT, CDR2 FQNNGV. Here the CDR3 reads CASSLGISPLSEQYF. The CDR3, as DNA: TGTGCCAGCAGCTTAGGAATTTCACCGCTTAGTGAGCAGTACTTC.

The chain has TRBV27 and TRBJ2-2; 10 bases are shared with TRBD2. Germline trimming cut 3 bases from V and 5 bases from J; bases unmatched to any gene: 9. The CDR3 runs 17 residues. CDR1 and CDR2 (germline): MNHEY, SMNVEV (reference sequence). CDR3 DNA: TGTGCCAGCAGTTTTATAGCGGGGGGCTCGGGAACCGGGGAGCTGTTTTTT. Translated, it gives CASSFIAGGSGTGELFF.

The chain uses TRBV5-5 and TRBJ2-5; weak D call: TRBD2 (6 bases). Germline values: CDR1 SGHKS, CDR2 YYEKEE (reference sequence). The ends were cut back, 4 bases at V and 1 base at J, with 14 bases in the middle. The CDR3 has 15 residues. CDR3 in DNA: TGTGCCAGCAGCATGCTCGGGGGAGGCCAAGAGACCCAGTACTTC. Translating it yields CASSMLGGGQETQYF.

V usage is TRBV7-6 and J usage is TRBJ1-1; a possible D gene is TRBD1 (5 bases). The ends were cut back, 6 bases at V and 0 bases at J, with 11 bases in the middle. The CDR3 has 14 residues. Germline loops: CDR1 SGHVS, CDR2 FNYEAQ. The CDR3: CASREGPLNTEAFF. DNA for the CDR3: TGTGCCAGCAGGGAGGGACCGTTGAACACTGAAGCTTTCTTT. Based on the CDR3 plus reference TRBV7-6 and TRBJ1-1, the full variable domain is GAGVSQSPRYKVTKRGQDVALRCDPISGHVSLYWYRQALGQGPEFLTYFNYEAQQDKSGLPNDRFSAERPEGSISTLTIQRTEQRDSAMYRCASREGPLNTEAFFGQGTRLTVV.

CDR3 DNA sequence: TGCGCCAGCAGCTTGGACATAACAACTAATGAAAAACTGTTTTTT. Its translation is CASSLDITTNEKLFF. The chain recombines TRBV5-1 with TRBJ1-4; D uncertain. Between the trimmed V and J ends, which lost 0 bases and 0 bases, there was a span of 6 bases. CDR1 and CDR2 (germline): SGHRS, YFSETQ. CDR3 length equals 15 residues.

This clone occurred a few times. The rearrangement joins TRBV6-1 to TRBJ1-6; TRBD1 is a possible D gene (5 bases). V lost 1 base to trimming and J lost 12 bases, with 10 bases between them. Germline CDR1 MNHNS, CDR2 SASEGT. The CDR3 consists of 13 residues. This chain's CDR3 is CASSEGQRRPLHF. CDR3 nucleotide sequence: TGTGCCAGCAGTGAAGGACAGCGAAGACCCCTCCACTTT.

V usage is TRBV5-1 and J usage is TRBJ1-3; D gene ambiguous. The germline CDR1 and CDR2 sequences are SGHRS and YFSETQ. CDR3 size: 14 residues. Trimming cost V 4 bases and J 0 bases, with 8 bases left between them. CDR3 region: CASSPNSSGNTIYF. CDR3 nucleotides: TGCGCCAGCAGCCCAAATTCCTCTGGAAACACCATATATTTT.

The chain couples TRBV10-1 to TRBJ1-3; TRBD1 might be the D (5 bases). The length of the CDR3 is 16 residues. From germline, CDR1 is WNHNN and CDR2 SYGVQD (reference sequence). Trimming took off 0 bases at V and 2 bases at J, with 11 bases between the two ends. This chain's CDR3 is CASSESGRGTGNTIYF. CDR3 sequence (DNA): TGCGCCAGCAGTGAGTCTGGTCGGGGGACTGGAAACACCATATATTTT.

The chain combines TRBV9 with TRBJ1-4; D is unresolved. The V end was cut by 3 bases, the J end by 3 bases, with 9 bases between. This CDR3 contains 14 residues. The germline CDR1 and CDR2 sequences are SGDLS and YYNGEE. CDR3 sequence reads: CASSAGSSNEKLFF. In DNA form, the CDR3 reads TGTGCCAGCAGCGCGGGGTCTTCTAATGAAAAACTGTTTTTT.

This clone was observed once. Germline and junction disagree at one end, which may indicate a read error. V is TRBV4-3 and J is TRBJ1-2; TRBD1 aligns across 7 bases. The CDR3 is made up of 17 amino acids. The germline V gene encodes CDR1 LGHNA and CDR2 YSLEER. This CDR3 is CASSQDFRDTGVGSVAF. The CDR3 DNA sequence: TGCGCCAGCAGCCAAGATTTTCGGGATACAGGGGTAGGTTCTGTGGCCTTC.

The chain is built from TRBV19 and TRBJ1-3; 8 nucleotides agree with TRBD1. Germline CDR1 and CDR2: LNHDA and SQIVND (reference sequence). This CDR3 region has 16 residues. V shed 4 bases, J shed 0 bases, and the junction held 5 bases outside the gene matches. CDR3 region: CASSTGTGGSGNTIYF. CDR3 DNA sequence: TGTGCCAGTAGTACAGGGACAGGAGGCTCTGGAAACACCATATATTTT.

This clone came up a few times. The chain carries TRBV5-4 and TRBJ1-1; 7 nucleotides match TRBD1. The CDR3 has 14 residues. Losses at the gene ends were 2 bases for V and 0 bases for J; bases not matched to a gene: 1. In germline, CDR1 is SGHNT, CDR2 YYREEE (reference sequence). The CDR3 loop reads CASSFQGVNTEAFF. In DNA, the CDR3 is TGTGCCAGCAGCTTCCAGGGGGTGAACACTGAAGCTTTCTTT.

The V gene is TRBV19, the J gene TRBJ1-4; D perhaps matches TRBD1 (6 bases). Trimming pared 5 bases from V and 4 bases from J, leaving 14 bases between. CDR3 length: 15 residues. The germline V gene encodes CDR1 LNHDA and CDR2 SQIVND (reference sequence). This chain's CDR3 is CASSLGQSSNEKLFF. DNA of the CDR3: TGTGCCAGTAGTTTAGGACAGTCAAGTAATGAAAAACTGTTTTTT. The entire variable domain, with the rest obtained from reference TRBV19 and TRBJ1-4, is as follows: DGGITQSPKYLFRKEGQNVTLSCEQNLNHDAMYWYRQDPGQGLRLIYYSQIVNDFQKGDIAEGYSVSREKKESFPLTVTSAQKNPTAFYLCASSLGQSSNEKLFFGSGTQLSVL.

The V gene is TRBV19, the J gene TRBJ1-2, with no clear D. Deletions cut 7 bases from V and 2 bases from J, with 14 bases between. Germline V gene data show CDR1 as LNHDA and CDR2 as SQIVND (reference sequence). The CDR3 sequence is 14 residues long. CDR3 sequence reads: CASNSRVGNYGYTF. The CDR3 region has the DNA TGTGCCAGTAACTCGCGGGTTGGGAACTATGGCTACACCTTC.

The chain is built from TRBV19 and TRBJ2-1, with TRBD2 matching over 10 bases. CDR3 length: 21 residues. V lost 5 bases and J lost 9; bases outside the gene matches: 28. Germline lookup yields CDR1 LNHDA and CDR2 SQIVND (reference sequence). CDR3 sequence reads: CASSPSQGRGSSGGSRAEQFF. CDR3 in DNA: TGTGCCAGTAGTCCGTCACAGGGGCGAGGAAGTAGCGGGGGGTCCAGGGCTGAGCAGTTCTTC.

The CDR3 spells CASSENSWTVGELFF. The CDR3 DNA follows: TGTGCCAGCAGTGAGAACAGTTGGACTGTGGGGGAGCTGTTTTTT. The chain links TRBV2 to TRBJ2-2; the D gene is possibly TRBD2 (5 bases). Germline CDR1 SNHLY, CDR2 FYNNEI. Trimming removed 3 bases from V and 8 bases from J, with 16 bases in between. The CDR3 spans 15 residues.

Only one count was recorded for this clone. J is TRBJ1-2 and V is TRBV27, with D uncertain. CDR3 length: 13 amino acids. The germline gives CDR1 MNHEY, CDR2 SMNVEV (reference sequence). With 2 bases removed from V and 4 bases from J, the gap between germline ends came to 8 bases. The CDR3 sequence is CASSLLNGYGYTF. Here the CDR3 DNA reads TGTGCCAGCAGTTTACTAAACGGCTATGGCTACACCTTC.

This clone has only a few counts. The rearrangement joins TRBV19 to TRBJ2-2; D unresolved. The V end was cut by 10 bases, the J end by 2 bases, with 8 bases between. The germline V gene has CDR1 LNHDA and CDR2 SQIVND (reference sequence). This CDR3 is built from 12 residues. CDR3: CAIQKNTGELFF. CDR3 DNA sequence: TGTGCCATCCAAAAAAACACCGGGGAGCTGTTTTTT.

In DNA, the CDR3 is TGTGCCAGTAGTCGACAGGGGGAGACCGGGGAGCTGTTTTTT. It is translated as CASSRQGETGELFF. The chain joins TRBV19 to TRBJ2-2; 9 nucleotides agree with TRBD1. The CDR3 loop spans 14 amino acids. V was clipped by 5 bases and J by 5 bases; unmatched bases: 3. CDR1 and CDR2 (germline): LNHDA, SQIVND (reference sequence).

This clone showed up just once. J is TRBJ1-3 and V is TRBV7-9, with a tentative D call TRBD1 (5 bases). Trimming removed 0 bases at V and 0 bases at J, with 12 bases between. Per the germline V gene, CDR1 is SEHNR and CDR2 is FQNEAQ (reference sequence). The CDR3 length is 17 residues. This CDR3 reads CASSLAGRGTSGNTIYF. The CDR3 DNA reads as TGTGCCAGCAGCTTAGCAGGTCGCGGGACCTCTGGAAACACCATATATTTT.

V gene TRBV4-2 combines with J gene TRBJ1-5; D uncertain. The V gene lost 0 bases and the J gene lost 7 bases, with 7 bases spanning the gap. This CDR3 is built from 13 residues. Germline V CDR1 and CDR2: LGHNA, YNFKEQ. CDR3 in DNA: TGTGCCAGCAGCCAAGAGGTGAGGCAGCCCCAGCATTTT. Its translation: CASSQEVRQPQHF.

The rearrangement uses TRBV7-9 and TRBJ2-2; TRBD1 is a possible D gene (5 bases). The CDR3 is 15 amino acids. The V gene lost 2 bases and the J gene lost 0 bases, with 7 bases spanning the gap. Looked up from germline, CDR1 is SEHNR and CDR2 is FQNEAQ (reference sequence). In DNA form, the CDR3 reads TGTGCCAGCAGCTTATCAGGGACGAACACCGGGGAGCTGTTTTTT. Residues: CASSLSGTNTGELFF.